These 25 T cell receptor beta chains originate from one sample sequenced in a study of glioma-infiltrating T cells after dendritic cell vaccination. Repertoires were generated with immunoSEQ multiplex PCR, while TCRdb's copy carries only in-frame clones and drops some. The sample carries tens of thousands of clones, more than 75% recorded once. Time point: after dendritic cell vaccination, including at tumor progression/relapse. Source: blood, taken after dendritic cell vaccination. Receptors were obtained from a human donor with glioblastoma.

The gene calls are TRBV27 and TRBJ1-2; TRBD1 is a possible D gene (6 bases). CDR1 is MNHEY, CDR2 SMNVEV, per germline (reference sequence). With 3 bases removed from V and 2 bases from J, the gap between germline ends came to 7 bases. The length of the CDR3 is 13 residues. CDR3: CASSFTGNYGYTF. CDR3 coding DNA: TGTGCCAGCAGTTTTACAGGGAACTATGGCTACACCTTC.

In DNA form, the CDR3 reads TGTGCCAGCAGCCAAGCTCGCTACAATGAGCAGTTCTTC. Amino acid sequence: CASSQARYNEQFF. The V gene is TRBV4-2, the J gene TRBJ2-1; no definite D call. V lost 1 base to trimming and J lost 3 bases, with 4 bases between them. This CDR3 is built from 13 residues. In germline, CDR1 is LGHNA, CDR2 YNFKEQ.

J is TRBJ1-4 and V is TRBV5-1; D remains unclear. Germline V gene data show CDR1 as SGHRS and CDR2 as YFSETQ. CDR3 length: 14 residues. Trimming took off 1 base at V and 4 bases at J, with 8 bases between the two ends. CDR3: CASSLWGDNEKLFF. CDR3 coding DNA: TGCGCCAGCAGCTTGTGGGGAGATAATGAAAAACTGTTTTTT.

The V call is TRBV30, the J call TRBJ2-3, with 11 bases that match TRBD2. The germline CDR1 and CDR2 sequences are GTSNPN and SVGIG (reference sequence). V was pared by 3 bases and J by 2 bases, with 7 bases of the junction left unmatched. The length of the CDR3 is 16 residues. CDR3 sequence (DNA): TGTGCCTGGAGCACCGGGACTAGCGGCCCCACAGATACGCAGTATTTT. Amino acids: CAWSTGTSGPTDTQYF.

The chain uses TRBV7-8 and TRBJ1-2; D remains ambiguous. The length of the CDR3 is 13 residues. CDR1 and CDR2 from the germline V gene are SGHVS and FQNEAQ. Trimming took 1 base from V and 4 from J, leaving 7 bases between them. In DNA, the CDR3 is TGTGCCAGCAGCTTAGAACAGATCTATGGCTACACCTTC. Amino acid sequence: CASSLEQIYGYTF. The variable domain in full, completed from reference TRBV7-8 and TRBJ1-2, reads GAGVSQSPRYKVAKRGQDVALRCDPISGHVSLFWYQQALGQGPEFLTYFQNEAQLDKSGLPSDRFFAERPEGSVSTLKIQRTQQEDSAVYLCASSLEQIYGYTFGSGTRLTVV.

The chain links TRBV7-9 to TRBJ2-5; TRBD1 might be the D (6 bases). The CDR3 runs 14 residues. Germline lookup yields CDR1 SEHNR and CDR2 FQNEAQ (reference sequence). Deletions cut 2 bases from V and 4 bases from J, with 11 bases between. The CDR3: CASSLTGTRETQYF. The CDR3 DNA reads as TGTGCCAGCAGCTTAACAGGGACGAGAGAGACCCAGTACTTC.

This chain connects TRBV9 to TRBJ2-2, with TRBD2 as a possible D gene (6 bases). This CDR3 has 16 residues. V lost 3 bases, J lost 3 bases, and 15 bases lay in between. CDR1 is SGDLS, CDR2 YYNGEE, per germline. The DNA for the CDR3 is TGTGCCAGCAGCGGGGGACTGCGAATACACACCGGGGAGCTGTTTTTT. This codes for CASSGGLRIHTGELFF.

This clone appeared once. V gene TRBV20-1 combines with J gene TRBJ2-5, with D unclear. The CDR3 loop spans 11 amino acids. CDR1 and CDR2 (germline): DFQATT, SNEGSKA (reference sequence). V was trimmed by 3 bases and J by 5 bases, leaving 7 bases between them. Written as DNA, the CDR3 is TGCAGTGCTAGTTTCGGGGAGACCCAGTACTTC. As protein: CSASFGETQYF.

The V and J genes are TRBV5-1 and TRBJ2-6; 7 bases line up with TRBD1. CDR1 and CDR2 from the germline V gene are SGHRS and YFSETQ. V shed 4 bases, J shed 8 bases, and the junction held 12 bases outside the gene matches. The CDR3 consists of 16 residues. CDR3 in DNA: TGCGCCAGCAGCCCGTCTTTCGGGGACAGAACCAACGTCCTGACTTTC. It translates to CASSPSFGDRTNVLTF.

In the case of this clone: Without the conserved terminal phenylalanine or tryptophan, this CDR3 likely stems from a read error. The CDR3 here is CASSEAGSGQGSMRGYTL. CDR3 DNA sequence: TGTGCCAGCAGTGAAGCGGGATCGGGACAGGGTTCAATGCGGGGCTACACCCTC. The V gene is TRBV2, the J gene TRBJ1-2; 9 bases are a match to TRBD1. V dropped 0 bases and J dropped 8; count of bases not matched to a gene: 16. CDR3 length: 18 amino acids. Germline V lookup: CDR1 SNHLY, CDR2 FYNNEI.

The rearrangement joins TRBV5-1 to TRBJ2-7; possible D gene TRBD2, 5 bases. The CDR3 contains 13 residues. V lost 4 bases and J 2 bases, leaving 10 bases between the germline ends. The germline V gene has CDR1 SGHRS and CDR2 YFSETQ. This chain's CDR3 is CASSKDSPYEQYF. In DNA, the CDR3 is TGCGCCAGCAGCAAGGACTCTCCCTACGAGCAGTACTTC.

The rearrangement joins TRBV19 to TRBJ1-1; 8 nucleotides agree with TRBD1. Germline assignment: CDR1 LNHDA and CDR2 SQIVND (reference sequence). The CDR3 length is 16 residues. V lost 7 bases to trimming and J lost 1 base; unmatched junction nucleotides: 11. The CDR3 DNA reads TGTGCCAGTAACCCCCGGACAGGGCGAGGGAACACTGAAGCTTTCTTT. Amino acids: CASNPRTGRGNTEAFF.

This chain links TRBV13 with TRBJ2-7; TRBD2 aligns across 15 bases. The CDR3 extends over 18 amino acids. The V segment lost 5 bases and the J segment 2 bases; nucleotides outside the gene matches: 10. Per the germline V gene, CDR1 is PRHDT and CDR2 is FYEKMQ (reference sequence). DNA for the CDR3: TGTGCCAGCAGCCCTGGGACTAGCGGGGGGATTTTTCCCTACGAGCAGTACTTC. It is translated as CASSPGTSGGIFPYEQYF.

The rearrangement links TRBV5-4 to TRBJ2-3; a possible D gene is TRBD1 (5 bases). V was trimmed by 3 bases and J by 3 bases, leaving 14 bases between them. This CDR3 has 15 amino acids. In germline, CDR1 is SGHNT, CDR2 YYREEE (reference sequence). CDR3 sequence: CASSSSTPGTDTQYF. DNA of the CDR3: TGTGCCAGCAGCTCGTCGACTCCAGGGACAGATACGCAGTATTTT.

The V and J genes are TRBV5-1 and TRBJ2-7, with a tentative D call TRBD2 (6 bases). Germline loops: CDR1 SGHRS, CDR2 YFSETQ. CDR3 length equals 14 residues. The germline V and J ends were trimmed by 0 bases and 2 bases, with 9 bases remaining between them. In nucleotides, the CDR3 is TGCGCCAGCAGCTTGGCAGGGACTGCCTACGAGCAGTACTTC. Its protein product is CASSLAGTAYEQYF.

The CDR3 DNA is TGTGCCAGCAGTGAACAGGGTTTCGGCAATCAGCCCCAGCATTTT. Translation: CASSEQGFGNQPQHF. V and J are TRBV28 and TRBJ1-5; weak D call: TRBD1 (6 bases). Germline CDR1 is MDHEN and CDR2 is SYDVKM. V was trimmed by 5 bases and J by 2 bases, leaving 13 bases between them. The CDR3 loop spans 15 amino acids.

This clone appeared a few times. V and J are TRBV10-1 and TRBJ2-7, with TRBD1 matching 9 bases. CDR3 length equals 15 residues. V lost 2 bases to trimming and J lost 2 bases; unmatched junction nucleotides: 4. The germline V gene has CDR1 WNHNN and CDR2 SYGVQD (reference sequence). The CDR3, as DNA: TGCGCCAGCAGTGAGGGGACAGGGCGCCCCTACGAGCAGTACTTC. This encodes CASSEGTGRPYEQYF.

V and J are TRBV9 and TRBJ2-2; D might be TRBD2 (6 bases). CDR1 is SGDLS, CDR2 YYNGEE, per germline. The CDR3 length is 15 residues. V lost 1 base and J lost 1, with 8 bases in between. CDR3 coding DNA: TGTGCCAGCAGCGTACGGGGGATGAACACCGGGGAGCTGTTTTTT. Its translation: CASSVRGMNTGELFF. Drawing the rest from reference TRBV9 and TRBJ2-2, the complete variable domain is DSGVTQTPKHLITATGQRVTLRCSPRSGDLSVYWYQQSLDQGLQFLIQYYNGEERAKGNILERFSAQQFPDLHSELNLSSLELGDSALYFCASSVRGMNTGELFFGEGSRLTVL.

J is TRBJ2-2 and V is TRBV4-2; D unclear. The CDR3 has 13 residues. From germline, CDR1 is LGHNA and CDR2 YNFKEQ. V lost 4 bases and J lost 4, with 7 bases in between. The CDR3 sequence: CASSLLGTGELFF. CDR3 bases: TGTGCCAGCAGCCTCCTAGGCACCGGGGAGCTGTTTTTT.

The J gene is TRBJ1-2, the V gene TRBV14; D perhaps matches TRBD1 (6 bases). CDR1 SGHDN and CDR2 FVKESK come from the germline V gene. The V and J ends lost 7 bases and 2 bases respectively, with 8 bases between them. The CDR3 sequence is 12 residues long. The CDR3 is CASKTGNYGYTF. In nucleotides, the CDR3 is TGTGCCAGCAAAACAGGGAACTATGGCTACACCTTC.

This sequence joins TRBV2 and TRBJ1-5; 11 bases match TRBD1. Germline V gene sequence: CDR1 SNHLY, CDR2 FYNNEI. The CDR3 has 17 amino acids. V shed 4 bases and J 0 bases; nucleotides not matched to a gene: 5. Here the CDR3 DNA reads TGTGCCAGCAGTGGGACAGGGGGCGCATATAGCAATCAGCCCCAGCATTTT. Protein product: CASSGTGGAYSNQPQHF. The full variable domain, its missing parts supplied by reference TRBV2 and TRBJ1-5, is EPEVTQTPSHQVTQMGQEVILRCVPISNHLYFYWYRQILGQKVEFLVSFYNNEISEKSEIFDDQFSVERPDGSNFTLKIRSTKLEDSAMYFCASSGTGGAYSNQPQHFGDGTRLSIL.

The chain has TRBV5-1 and TRBJ1-5; 7 positions agree with TRBD1. Germline V gene data show CDR1 as SGHRS and CDR2 as YFSETQ. Trimming cost V 4 bases and J 0 bases; bases outside gene matches: 4. The CDR3 runs to 15 residues. DNA for the CDR3: TGCGCCAGCAGCGCCGGGACAGCTAGCAATCAGCCCCAGCATTTT. Its translation: CASSAGTASNQPQHF.

V is TRBV2 and J is TRBJ1-5, with D tentatively TRBD1 (6 bases). The V end was cut by 5 bases, the J end by 3 bases, with 14 bases between. The V gene's germline CDR1 is SNHLY and CDR2 FYNNEI. The CDR3 runs to 15 residues. CDR3 nucleotide sequence: TGTGCCAGCAGTAGGGGGGAGGGGCCCAATCAGCCCCAGCATTTT. Its translation is CASSRGEGPNQPQHF.

The chain uses TRBV28 and TRBJ1-3, with D maybe TRBD1 (6 bases). CDR1 and CDR2 (germline): MDHEN, SYDVKM. Trimming cost V 2 bases and J 3 bases, with 17 bases left between them. CDR3 length: 17 residues. The CDR3 coding sequence is TGTGCCAGCAGTTTACACGGGGACAAGGGCGGTGGAAACACCATATATTTT. Translated: CASSLHGDKGGGNTIYF.

Details on this clone: Given the absence of the conserved phenylalanine or tryptophan at the CDR3 end, a read error is likely. The chain combines TRBV4-2 with TRBJ2-4, with TRBD2 matching over 7 bases. CDR3 length: 14 amino acids. The V gene's germline CDR1 is LGHNA and CDR2 YNFKEQ. With 1 base clipped from V and 9 bases from J, the junction kept 6 bases outside the gene matches. The CDR3 region is CASSQAERDGIQYL. The CDR3 nucleotides read TGTGCCAGCAGCCAAGCGGAGCGGGATGGCATTCAGTACCTC.